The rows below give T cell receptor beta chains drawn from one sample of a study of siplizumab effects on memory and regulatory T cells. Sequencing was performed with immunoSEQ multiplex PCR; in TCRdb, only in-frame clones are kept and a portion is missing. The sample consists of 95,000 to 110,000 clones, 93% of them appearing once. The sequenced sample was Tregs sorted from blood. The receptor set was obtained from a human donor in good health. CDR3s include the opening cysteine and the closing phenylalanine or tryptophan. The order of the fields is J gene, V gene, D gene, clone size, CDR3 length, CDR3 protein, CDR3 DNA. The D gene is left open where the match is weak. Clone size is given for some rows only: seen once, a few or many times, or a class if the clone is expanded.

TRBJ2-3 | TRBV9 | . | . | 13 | CASSTWNTDTQYF | TGTGCCAGCAGCACATGGAACACAGATACGCAGTATTTT
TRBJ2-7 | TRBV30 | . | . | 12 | CAWSGWVGEQYF | TGTGCCTGGAGTGGTTGGGTCGGCGAGCAGTACTTC
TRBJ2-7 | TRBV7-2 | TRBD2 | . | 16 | CASSLGPSGFSYEQYF | TGTGCCAGCAGCTTAGGTCCTAGCGGGTTCAGCTACGAGCAGTACTTC
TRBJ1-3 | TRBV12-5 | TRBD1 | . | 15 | CASGLDRGSGNTIYF | TGTGCTAGTGGACTCGACAGGGGCTCTGGAAACACCATATATTTT
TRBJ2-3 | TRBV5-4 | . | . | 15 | CASSLADSRTDTQYF | TGTGCCAGCAGCTTGGCCGACAGCCGCACAGATACGCAGTATTTT
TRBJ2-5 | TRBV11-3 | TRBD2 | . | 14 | CASSPWTSAGTQYF | TGTGCCAGCAGCCCCTGGACTAGTGCGGGGACCCAGTACTTC
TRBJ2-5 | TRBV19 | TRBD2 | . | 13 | CASSILAGETQYF | TGTGCCAGTAGTATCCTAGCGGGAGAGACCCAGTACTTC
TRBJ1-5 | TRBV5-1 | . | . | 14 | CASSPGGSNQPQHF | TGCGCCAGCAGTCCGGGGGGGAGCAATCAGCCCCAGCATTTT
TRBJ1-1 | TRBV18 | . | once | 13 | CASVTSRNTEAFF | TGTGCCAGCGTCACCAGCAGAAACACTGAAGCTTTCTTT
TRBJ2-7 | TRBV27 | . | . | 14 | CASICYRDSYEQYF | TGTGCCAGCATTTGCTATAGGGATTCCTACGAGCAGTACTTC
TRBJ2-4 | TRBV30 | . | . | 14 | CAWSPKVAKNIQYF | TGTGCCTGGAGCCCAAAGGTAGCCAAAAACATTCAGTACTTC
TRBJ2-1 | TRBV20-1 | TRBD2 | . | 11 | CSASGGGEQFF | TGCAGTGCTAGTGGGGGAGGGGAGCAGTTCTTC
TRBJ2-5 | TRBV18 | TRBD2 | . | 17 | CASSRTSGGAIQETQYF | TGTGCCAGCTCGCGGACTAGCGGGGGGGCCATCCAAGAGACCCAGTACTTC
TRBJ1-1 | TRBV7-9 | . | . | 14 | CASSFQGRVTEAFF | TGTGCCAGCAGCTTTCAGGGGAGGGTCACTGAAGCTTTCTTT